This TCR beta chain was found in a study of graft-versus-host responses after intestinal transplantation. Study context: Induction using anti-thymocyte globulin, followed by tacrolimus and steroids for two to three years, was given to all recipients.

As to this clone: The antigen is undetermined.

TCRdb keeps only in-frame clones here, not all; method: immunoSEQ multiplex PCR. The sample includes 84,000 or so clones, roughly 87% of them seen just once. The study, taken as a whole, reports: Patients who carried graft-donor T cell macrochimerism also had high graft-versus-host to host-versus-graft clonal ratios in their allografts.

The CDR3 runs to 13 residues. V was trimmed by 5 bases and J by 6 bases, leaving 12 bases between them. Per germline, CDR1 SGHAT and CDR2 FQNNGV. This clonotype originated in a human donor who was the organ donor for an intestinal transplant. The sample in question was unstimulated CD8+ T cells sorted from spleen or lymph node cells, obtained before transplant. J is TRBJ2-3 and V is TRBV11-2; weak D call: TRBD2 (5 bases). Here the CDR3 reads CASSLTPGDTQYF. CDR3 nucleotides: TGTGCCAGCAGCCTCACCCCGGGGGATACGCAGTATTTT.